Listed here are 2 T cell receptor beta chains from one sample, sequenced in a study of blood T cell repertoires in COVID-19. Clones were read by immunoSEQ multiplex PCR, and TCRdb kept only the in-frame ones, dropping some. The sample has 290,000 or so clones; 86% are singletons. The sequencing input was PBMCs or T cells enriched from blood (not recorded which). The source is a woman between 18 and 30 years old who had recovered from COVID-19.

The chain uses TRBV28 and TRBJ2-1; D unclear. Per germline, CDR1 MDHEN and CDR2 SYDVKM. The CDR3 consists of 13 residues. V lost 6 bases to trimming and J lost 5 bases, with 11 bases between them. The CDR3 is CASSPPNNNEQFF. The CDR3 nucleotides read TGTGCCAGCAGCCCACCAAACAACAATGAGCAGTTCTTC.

This chain links TRBV2 with TRBJ2-1, with D tentatively TRBD2 (5 bases). V was clipped by 7 bases and J by 7 bases, with 17 bases between them. The CDR3 runs to 14 residues. In germline, CDR1 is SNHLY, CDR2 FYNNEI. This chain's CDR3 is CASIIGGYGNEQFF. The CDR3 DNA reads as TGTGCCAGCATCATTGGCGGGTATGGGAATGAGCAGTTCTTC.